These T cell receptor beta chains were read from a single sample in a study of identical twins. TCRdb recomputed calls from the 5' RACE reads with MiXCR, one row per CDR3 protein. The sample records about 520,000 distinct CDR3 sequences, about 20% being singletons. The same sample was also used in a study of T cells expressing NK-cell markers.

The sequencing input was CD4+ T cells sorted from blood. All receptors derive from a woman aged 18-35 years in good health. Each CDR3 is given with its conserved first and last residue. D genes are given only for firm matches. Some rows mark clone size as missing; the rest say once, few, many or name a class of expanded clone.

length	size	D	V	J	CDR3	DNA
13	few	NA	TRBV19	TRBJ2-7	CASSIRTAYEQYF	TGTGCCAGTAGTATAAGGACAGCCTACGAGCAGTACTTC
13	NA	NA	TRBV12-3/TRBV12-4	TRBJ1-3	CASSYISGNTIYF	TGTGCCAGCAGTTACATCTCTGGAAACACCATATATTTT
16	NA	TRBD2	TRBV5-1	TRBJ2-3	CASSLYERGITDTQYF	TGCGCCAGCAGCCTCTACGAGCGGGGGATCACAGATACGCAGTATTTT
13	NA	NA	TRBV13	TRBJ1-1	CASSQHRNTEAFF	TGTGCCAGCAGCCAACATCGTAACACTGAAGCTTTCTTT
13	few	NA	TRBV9	TRBJ2-5	CASSVDLQETQYF	TGTGCCAGCAGCGTAGACCTACAAGAGACCCAGTACTTC
14	few	NA	TRBV20-1	TRBJ2-7	CSARPRGYSYEQYF	TGCAGTGCTCGCCCGCGCGGCTACTCCTACGAGCAGTACTTC
15	NA	TRBD1	TRBV11-3	TRBJ2-1	CASSFMDRGHAEQFF	TGTGCCAGCAGCTTTATGGACAGGGGGCATGCTGAGCAGTTCTTC
15	few	NA	TRBV6-5	TRBJ2-4	CASSYSVRGQNIQYF	TGTGCCAGCAGTTACTCGGTGCGGGGCCAAAACATTCAGTACTTC
15	few	NA	TRBV7-9	TRBJ2-7	CASSLGQGHSYEQYF	TGTGCCAGCAGCTTAGGTCAGGGGCACTCCTACGAGCAGTACTTC
15	NA	NA	TRBV18	TRBJ2-5	CASSPAGTVQETQYF	TGTGCCAGCTCACCGGCGGGGACAGTCCAAGAGACCCAGTACTTC
13	NA	NA	TRBV29-1	TRBJ2-6	CSVVSSGANVLTF	TGCAGCGTTGTTAGTTCTGGGGCCAACGTCCTGACTTTC
17	NA	TRBD1	TRBV10-2	TRBJ2-6	CASSPGEQGYGANVLTF	TGCGCCAGCAGTCCCGGAGAACAGGGGTATGGGGCCAACGTCCTGACTTTC
12	NA	NA	TRBV10-1	TRBJ2-1	CASSDRYNEQFF	TGCGCCAGCAGTGACCGGTACAATGAGCAGTTCTTC
14	few	TRBD1	TRBV20-1	TRBJ2-1	CSARWDRAYNEQFF	TGCAGTGCCAGATGGGACAGGGCTTACAATGAGCAGTTCTTC
14	many	NA	TRBV12-3/TRBV12-4	TRBJ1-2	CASSFRFGNYGYTF	TGTGCCAGCAGTTTTAGATTCGGGAACTATGGCTACACCTTC
14	few	NA	TRBV27	TRBJ1-1	CASTYSQGRAEAFF	TGTGCCAGCACCTATTCGCAGGGTAGAGCTGAAGCTTTCTTT
16	NA	NA	TRBV6-5	TRBJ1-3	CASSYRGGDSGNTIYF	TGTGCCAGCAGTTACCGCGGCGGTGACTCTGGAAACACCATATATTTT
12	few	NA	TRBV6-5	TRBJ1-2	CASRGYGYGYTF	TGTGCCAGTCGGGGTTACGGCTATGGCTACACCTTC
14	NA	TRBD2	TRBV29-1	TRBJ2-3	CAYRLAGSADTQYF	TGCGCGTATAGACTAGCGGGGAGTGCAGATACGCAGTATTTT
13	many	NA	TRBV5-1	TRBJ2-3	CASSSGSTDTQYF	TGCGCCAGCAGCTCGGGAAGCACAGATACGCAGTATTTT
14	NA	NA	TRBV29-1	TRBJ2-7	CSVVLGHRPYEQYF	TGCAGCGTTGTTCTGGGACACAGGCCCTACGAGCAGTACTTC
19	NA	TRBD2	TRBV20-1	TRBJ2-3	CSARDWGLAGDPLTDTQYF	TGCAGTGCTAGAGATTGGGGGCTAGCGGGGGACCCTCTCACAGATACGCAGTATTTT
13	NA	NA	TRBV10-3	TRBJ2-7	CAIRTGHLYEQYF	TGTGCCATCAGGACCGGACATCTATACGAGCAGTACTTC
17	NA	NA	TRBV9	TRBJ1-1	CASPAPGGQGLNTEAFF	TGTGCCAGCCCGGCCCCCGGGGGGCAGGGCCTGAACACTGAAGCTTTCTTT
16	NA	TRBD1	TRBV29-1	TRBJ2-7	CSVGKTGQGAPYEQYF	TGCAGCGTTGGTAAAACGGGACAGGGGGCCCCCTACGAGCAGTACTTC
13	NA	NA	TRBV27	TRBJ2-3	CASSLRVPDTQYF	TGTGCCAGCAGTTTAAGGGTCCCAGATACGCAGTATTTT
18	NA	NA	TRBV7-8	TRBJ2-6	CASSFRTVRNSGANVLTF	TGTGCCAGCAGCTTCAGGACAGTACGAAACTCTGGGGCCAACGTCCTGACTTTC
15	few	NA	TRBV11-2	TRBJ2-1	CASSSTALGRNEQFF	TGTGCCAGCAGCTCGACAGCCTTAGGCCGCAATGAGCAGTTCTTC
16	once	NA	TRBV12-3/TRBV12-4	TRBJ1-5	CASSLSGQNSNQPQHF	TGTGCCAGCAGTTTATCAGGTCAGAATAGCAATCAGCCCCAGCATTTT
12	NA	NA	TRBV20-1	TRBJ2-1	CSAGSGVDEQFF	TGCAGTGCTGGATCGGGGGTCGATGAGCAGTTCTTC
16	NA	TRBD2	TRBV4-3	TRBJ2-1	CASSPVAGPGNNEQFF	TGCGCCAGCAGCCCAGTAGCGGGTCCGGGGAACAATGAGCAGTTCTTC
16	NA	NA	TRBV29-1	TRBJ2-3	CSVPSLLGRRTDTQYF	TGCAGCGTTCCGAGTCTACTAGGTCGGCGCACAGATACGCAGTATTTT
13	few	NA	TRBV10-3	TRBJ2-5	CATRGGAQETQYF	TGTGCCACCAGGGGGGGGGCACAAGAGACCCAGTACTTC
13	NA	NA	TRBV20-1	TRBJ2-3	CSATRQAPDTQYF	TGCAGTGCTACAAGACAGGCCCCAGATACGCAGTATTTT
15	NA	NA	TRBV20-1	TRBJ2-2	CSARGGQSNTGELFF	TGCAGTGCCCGCGGGGGACAGTCGAACACCGGGGAGCTGTTTTTT
13	NA	TRBD1	TRBV6-1	TRBJ2-5	CASSEGTGGPQYF	TGTGCCAGCAGTGAAGGGACAGGGGGCCCCCAGTACTTC
13	NA	TRBD1	TRBV19	TRBJ1-5	CASRGTGNQPQHF	TGTGCCAGTAGAGGGACAGGCAATCAGCCCCAGCATTTT
12	few	NA	TRBV3-1	TRBJ2-3	CASSHWRDTQYF	TGTGCCAGCAGCCATTGGAGGGATACGCAGTATTTT
15	NA	TRBD1	TRBV7-2	TRBJ2-4	CASSFTGTAANIQYF	TGTGCCAGCAGCTTCACCGGGACAGCGGCGAACATTCAGTACTTC
14	few	TRBD1	TRBV7-2	TRBJ1-5	CASSLATGHQPQHF	TGTGCCAGCAGCTTAGCGACAGGGCATCAGCCCCAGCATTTT
16	NA	NA	TRBV11-1	TRBJ2-1	CASSSGEAEVYNEQFF	TGTGCCAGCAGCTCCGGGGAGGCTGAAGTGTACAATGAGCAGTTCTTC
17	few	TRBD1	TRBV5-7	TRBJ2-6	CASSWGQTSSGANVLTF	TGTGCCAGCAGCTGGGGACAGACCTCCTCTGGGGCCAACGTCCTGACTTTC
14	NA	NA	TRBV18	TRBJ2-5	CASRHPGTQETQYF	TGTGCCAGCCGTCACCCCGGGACCCAAGAGACCCAGTACTTC
21	few	TRBD2	TRBV7-3	TRBJ2-3	CASSLRLPSGRLPLGVDTQYF	TGTGCCAGCAGCTTACGTCTGCCTAGCGGGAGGCTTCCCCTCGGGGTAGATACGCAGTATTTT
13	many	NA	TRBV5-1	TRBJ1-2	CASSLDSSYGYTF	TGCGCCAGCAGCTTGGACAGTTCCTATGGCTACACCTTC
14	NA	NA	TRBV12-3/TRBV12-4	TRBJ1-5	CASSWTLFDQPQHF	TGTGCCAGCAGTTGGACACTTTTCGATCAGCCCCAGCATTTT
15	NA	NA	TRBV20-1	TRBJ1-6	CSASPVKTGDSPLHF	TGCAGTGCTAGCCCGGTGAAGACGGGTGATTCACCCCTCCACTTT
11	few	NA	TRBV29-1	TRBJ1-5	CSVVLGETQHF	TGCAGCGTTGTTCTTGGTGAGACCCAGCATTTT
14	NA	NA	TRBV6-1	TRBJ1-1	CASAAKRSHTEAFF	TGTGCCAGCGCAGCCAAAAGAAGCCACACTGAAGCTTTCTTT
15	NA	NA	TRBV7-2	TRBJ2-1	CASSLGPGLANEQFF	TGTGCCAGCAGCTTAGGGCCGGGATTGGCGAATGAGCAGTTCTTC
12	many	NA	TRBV20-1	TRBJ2-7	CSASPRIDEQYF	TGCAGTGCTAGTCCCAGAATCGACGAGCAGTACTTC